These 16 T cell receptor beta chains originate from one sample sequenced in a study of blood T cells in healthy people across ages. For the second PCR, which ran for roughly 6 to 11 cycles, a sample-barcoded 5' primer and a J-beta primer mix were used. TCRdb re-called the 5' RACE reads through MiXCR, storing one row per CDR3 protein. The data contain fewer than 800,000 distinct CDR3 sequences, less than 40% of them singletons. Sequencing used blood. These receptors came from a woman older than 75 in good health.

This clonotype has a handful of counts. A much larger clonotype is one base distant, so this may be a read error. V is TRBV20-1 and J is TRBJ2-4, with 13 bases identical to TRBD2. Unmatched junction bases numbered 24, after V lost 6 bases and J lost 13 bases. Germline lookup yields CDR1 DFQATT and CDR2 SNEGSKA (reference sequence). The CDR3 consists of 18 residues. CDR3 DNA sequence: TGCAGTGCCAAGACGTGGGGACTAGCGGGACCGAGGGGTTTAGAGCAGTACTTC. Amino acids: CSAKTWGLAGPRGLEQYF.

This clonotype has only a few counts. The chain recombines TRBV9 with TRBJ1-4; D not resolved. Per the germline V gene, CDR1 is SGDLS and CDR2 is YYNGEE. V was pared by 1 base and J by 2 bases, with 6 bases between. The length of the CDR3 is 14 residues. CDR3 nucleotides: TGTGCCAGCAGCGTAATGGGGACTAATGAAAAACTGTTTTTT. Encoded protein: CASSVMGTNEKLFF.

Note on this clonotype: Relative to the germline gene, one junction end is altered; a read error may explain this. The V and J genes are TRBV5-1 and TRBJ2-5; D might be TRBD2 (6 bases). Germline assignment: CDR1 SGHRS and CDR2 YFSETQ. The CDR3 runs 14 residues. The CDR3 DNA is TGCGTCAGCAGCTTGGGAGGACCTCAAGAGACCCAGTACTTC. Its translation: CVSSLGGPQETQYF.

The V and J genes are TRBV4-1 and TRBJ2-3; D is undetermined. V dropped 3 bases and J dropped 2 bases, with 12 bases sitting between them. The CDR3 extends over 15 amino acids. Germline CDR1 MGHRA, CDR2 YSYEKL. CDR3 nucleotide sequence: TGCGCCAGCAGCCATCCCGGGTCCATCACAGATACGCAGTATTTT. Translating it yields CASSHPGSITDTQYF.

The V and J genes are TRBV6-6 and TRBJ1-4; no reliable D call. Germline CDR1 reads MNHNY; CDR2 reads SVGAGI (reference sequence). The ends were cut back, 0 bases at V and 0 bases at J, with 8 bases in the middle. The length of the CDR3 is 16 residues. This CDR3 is CASSYSVAATNEKLFF. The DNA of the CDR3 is TGTGCCAGCAGTTACTCGGTTGCTGCAACTAATGAAAAACTGTTTTTT.

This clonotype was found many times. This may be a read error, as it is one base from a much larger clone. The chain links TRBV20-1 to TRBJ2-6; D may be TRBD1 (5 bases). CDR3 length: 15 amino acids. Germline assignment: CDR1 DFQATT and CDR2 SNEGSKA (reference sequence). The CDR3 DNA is TGCAGTGCTAGAGGGCAGACCTCTGGGGCCAACGTCCGGACTTTC. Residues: CSARGQTSGANVRTF.

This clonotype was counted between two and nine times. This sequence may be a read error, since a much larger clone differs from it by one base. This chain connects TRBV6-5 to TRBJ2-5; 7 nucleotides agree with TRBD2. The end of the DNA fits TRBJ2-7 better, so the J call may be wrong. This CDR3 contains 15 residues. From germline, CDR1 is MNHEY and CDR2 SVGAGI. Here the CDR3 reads CAGSYSRGGGDEQYF. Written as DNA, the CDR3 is TGTGCCGGCAGTTACTCGAGGGGTGGGGGGGACGAGCAGTACTTC.

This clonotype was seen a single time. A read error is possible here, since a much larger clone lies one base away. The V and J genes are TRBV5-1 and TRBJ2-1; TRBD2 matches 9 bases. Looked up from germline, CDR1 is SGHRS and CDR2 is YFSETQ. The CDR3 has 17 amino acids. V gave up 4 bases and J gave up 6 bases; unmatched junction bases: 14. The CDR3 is CASSGGLAGRNTNEQFF. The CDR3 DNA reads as TGCGCCAGCAGCGGTGGGCTAGCGGGGAGAAATACCAATGAGCAGTTCTTC.

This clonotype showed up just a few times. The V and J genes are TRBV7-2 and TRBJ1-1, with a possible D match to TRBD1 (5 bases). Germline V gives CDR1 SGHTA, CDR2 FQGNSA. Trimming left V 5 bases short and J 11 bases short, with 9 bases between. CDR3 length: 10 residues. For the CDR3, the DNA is TGTGCCAGCAGCGGGGGGGAGGCTTTCTTT. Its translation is CASSGGEAFF.

CDR3 amino acids: CSASNPGQGNQPQHF. DNA of the CDR3: TGCAGTGCCTCAAACCCGGGACAGGGCAATCAGCCCCAGCATTTT. The chain has TRBV20-1 and TRBJ1-5; 8 nucleotides match TRBD1. Germline V lookup: CDR1 DFQATT, CDR2 SNEGSKA (reference sequence). This CDR3 is built from 15 residues. J lost 2 bases, V lost 6 bases, and 9 bases had no gene match.

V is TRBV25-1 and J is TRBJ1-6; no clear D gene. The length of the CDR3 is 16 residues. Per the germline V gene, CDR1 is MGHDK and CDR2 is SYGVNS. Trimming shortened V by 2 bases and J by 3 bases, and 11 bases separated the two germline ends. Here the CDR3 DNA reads TGTGCCAGCAGTGAACCGCGAGGCCGCTATAATTCACCCCTCCACTTT. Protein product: CASSEPRGRYNSPLHF.

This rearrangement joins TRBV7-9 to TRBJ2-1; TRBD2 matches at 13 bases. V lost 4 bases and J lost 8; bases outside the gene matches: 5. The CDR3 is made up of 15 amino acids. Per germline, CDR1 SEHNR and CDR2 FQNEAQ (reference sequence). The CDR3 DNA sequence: TGTGCCAGCAGCTCTACTAGCGGGGGGGCCGATGAGCAGTTCTTC. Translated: CASSSTSGGADEQFF. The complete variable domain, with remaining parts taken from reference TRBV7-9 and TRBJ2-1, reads DTGVSQNPRHKITKRGQNVTFRCDPISEHNRLYWYRQTLGQGPEFLTYFQNEAQLEKSRLLSDRFSAERPKGSFSTLEIQRTEQGDSAMYLCASSSTSGGADEQFFGPGTRLTVL.

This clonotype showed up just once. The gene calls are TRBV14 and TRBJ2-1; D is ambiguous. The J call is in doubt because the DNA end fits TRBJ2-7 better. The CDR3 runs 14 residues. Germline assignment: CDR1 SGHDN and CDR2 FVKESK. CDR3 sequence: CASSQDLGVNEQYF. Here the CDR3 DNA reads TGTGCCAGCAGCCAAGATCTTGGGGTAAATGAGCAGTACTTC.

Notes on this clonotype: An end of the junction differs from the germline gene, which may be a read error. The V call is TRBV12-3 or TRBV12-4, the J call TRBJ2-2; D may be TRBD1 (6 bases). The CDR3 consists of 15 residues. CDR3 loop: CVSSPTGWDTGELFF. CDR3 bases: TGTGTCAGCAGTCCTACAGGGTGGGACACCGGGGAGCTGTTTTTT.

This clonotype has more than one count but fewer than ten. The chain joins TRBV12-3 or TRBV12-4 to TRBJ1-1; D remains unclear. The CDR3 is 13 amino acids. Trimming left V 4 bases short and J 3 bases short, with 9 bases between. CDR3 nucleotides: TGTGCCAGCAGTTCACGACGCCACACTGAAGCTTTCTTT. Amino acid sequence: CASSSRRHTEAFF.

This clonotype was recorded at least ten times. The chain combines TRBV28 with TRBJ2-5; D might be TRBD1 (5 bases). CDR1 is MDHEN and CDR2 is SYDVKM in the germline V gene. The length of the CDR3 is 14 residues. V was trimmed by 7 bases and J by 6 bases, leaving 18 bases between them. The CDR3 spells CASIPGRGFQTQYF. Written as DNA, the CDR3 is TGTGCCAGCATCCCAGGGCGAGGATTTCAGACCCAGTACTTC.